A single sample gave rise to the 13 T cell receptor beta chains below, sequenced in a study of technical replicates of blood from four donors. Using immunoSEQ multiplex PCR, the repertoire was profiled, and TCRdb retains in-frame clones only, with some absent. Counted here are under 70,000 clones, approximately 90% occurring once; the ten biggest clones make up roughly 5%. Sequencing was carried out using PBMCs. The receptors come from a human donor in good health. Some clones in this sample may be carry-over from other donors' samples.

The rearrangement uses TRBV4-1 and TRBJ1-2, with D unresolved. This CDR3 spans 15 amino acids. Germline assignment: CDR1 MGHRA and CDR2 YSYEKL. Trimming took off 3 bases at V and 6 bases at J, with 17 bases between the two ends. This CDR3 reads CASSHQGGNINGYTF. The DNA of the CDR3 is TGCGCCAGCAGCCATCAAGGCGGGAATATAAATGGCTACACCTTC.

The chain combines TRBV29-1 with TRBJ2-5, with a tentative D call TRBD1 (5 bases). CDR3 size: 16 residues. Germline lookup yields CDR1 SQVTM and CDR2 ANQGSEA. V dropped 0 bases and J dropped 0 bases, with 14 bases sitting between them. CDR3 DNA: TGCAGCGTTGAAGATCTGGCCCCGACAGACCAAGAGACCCAGTACTTC. Amino acids: CSVEDLAPTDQETQYF. Combining the CDR3 with reference TRBV29-1 and TRBJ2-5 gives the whole variable domain SAVISQKPSRDICQRGTSLTIQCQVDSQVTMMFWYRQQPGQSLTLIATANQGSEATYESGFVIDKFPISRPNLTFSTLTVSNMSPEDSSIYLCSVEDLAPTDQETQYFGPGTRLLVL.

The V and J genes are TRBV29-1 and TRBJ2-1; 9 bases are shared with TRBD2. Germline V lookup: CDR1 SQVTM, CDR2 ANQGSEA. This CDR3 region has 13 residues. The junction had 3 bases not matched to a gene; V was cut back by 5 bases and J by 4 bases. CDR3 nucleotides: TGCAGCGTTCTGACTAGCGGTTACAATGAGCAGTTCTTC. Translation: CSVLTSGYNEQFF.

The gene calls are TRBV19 and TRBJ1-4; 8 bases map to TRBD1. V was pared by 6 bases and J by 0 bases, with 0 bases of the junction left unmatched. The CDR3 spans 14 residues. Germline CDR1 LNHDA, CDR2 SQIVND (reference sequence). The chain's CDR3 is CASRQGATNEKLFF. The CDR3 DNA reads as TGTGCCAGTAGACAGGGGGCAACTAATGAAAAACTGTTTTTT.

The V and J genes are TRBV2 and TRBJ2-7, with a possible D match to TRBD1 (6 bases). This CDR3 contains 14 residues. Trimming took 6 bases from V and 2 from J, leaving 14 bases between them. From germline, CDR1 is SNHLY and CDR2 FYNNEI. The CDR3 here is CASRDNQGPYEQYF. The CDR3, as DNA: TGTGCCAGCAGGGATAATCAGGGGCCCTACGAGCAGTACTTC.

The chain is built from TRBV7-2 and TRBJ2-7, with 9 bases fitting TRBD2. The CDR3 covers 13 residues. Germline values: CDR1 SGHTA, CDR2 FQGNSA. The V segment lost 5 bases and the J segment 7 bases; nucleotides outside the gene matches: 6. The CDR3 here is CASSPGLAREQYF. The CDR3, as DNA: TGTGCCAGCAGCCCAGGACTAGCGCGGGAGCAGTACTTC.

The chain uses TRBV6-6 and TRBJ2-7; D ambiguous. Germline V CDR1 and CDR2: MNHNY, SVGAGI (reference sequence). Trimming cost V 2 bases and J 3 bases, with 11 bases left between them. This CDR3 contains 14 residues. CDR3 sequence (DNA): TGTGCCAGCAGTTACGATCAGGCACGCTACGAGCAGTACTTC. It yields the protein CASSYDQARYEQYF.

This clone was detected a few times. The chain is built from TRBV30 and TRBJ2-7, with 9 bases lining up with TRBD2. CDR3 size: 14 residues. Losses at the gene ends were 4 bases for V and 2 bases for J; bases not matched to a gene: 6. Germline loops: CDR1 GTSNPN, CDR2 SVGIG (reference sequence). The CDR3 nucleotides are TGTGCCTGGAACCTTCCTAGCGGGACCTACGAGCAGTACTTC. It yields the protein CAWNLPSGTYEQYF.

The rearrangement uses TRBV4-2 and TRBJ2-6; 10 nucleotides line up with TRBD2. The V gene's germline CDR1 is LGHNA and CDR2 YNFKEQ. The CDR3 consists of 19 residues. J lost 4 bases, V lost 3 bases, and 12 bases had no gene match. CDR3 residues: CASSQDGLAARRGANVLTF. Written as DNA, the CDR3 is TGTGCCAGCAGCCAGGATGGACTAGCGGCCAGGCGAGGGGCCAACGTCCTGACTTTC.

The chain is built from TRBV5-6 and TRBJ1-1; the D is unclear. Germline-derived CDR1 and CDR2 are SGHDT and YYEEEE. The CDR3 has 14 amino acids. V lost 4 bases to trimming and J lost 0 bases, with 10 bases between them. CDR3 sequence reads: CASSNLLVNTEAFF. The CDR3 DNA sequence: TGTGCCAGCAGCAACTTACTAGTGAACACTGAAGCTTTCTTT.

The chain employs TRBV7-6 and TRBJ1-1, with no clear D. Germline CDR1 reads SGHVS; CDR2 reads FNYEAQ. The V gene lost 5 bases and the J gene lost 0 bases, with 13 bases spanning the gap. The CDR3 covers 15 residues. The CDR3 DNA reads TGTGCCAGCAGCAAATCGGCGGAGATGAACACTGAAGCTTTCTTT. Translation gives CASSKSAEMNTEAFF.

This chain joins TRBV5-1 and TRBJ2-6; 8 nucleotides agree with TRBD1. CDR3 size: 17 residues. CDR1 and CDR2 (germline): SGHRS, YFSETQ. Trimming at V came to 4 bases and at J to 2 bases, leaving 8 bases not matched to a gene. CDR3 residues: CASSPVTGGTGANVLTF. CDR3 nucleotides: TGCGCCAGCAGCCCAGTCACAGGGGGTACTGGGGCCAACGTCCTGACTTTC.

The gene calls are TRBV12-2 and TRBJ2-5; no check of the table's D call, TRBD2, against the DNA was made. TRBV12-2 is recorded as a pseudogene. The length of the CDR3 is 16 residues. The CDR3 region has the DNA TGTGCAAGTCGCTTACTCCTAGCGGGTAACCAAGAGACCCAGTACTTC. This sequence encodes CASRLLLAGNQETQYF.